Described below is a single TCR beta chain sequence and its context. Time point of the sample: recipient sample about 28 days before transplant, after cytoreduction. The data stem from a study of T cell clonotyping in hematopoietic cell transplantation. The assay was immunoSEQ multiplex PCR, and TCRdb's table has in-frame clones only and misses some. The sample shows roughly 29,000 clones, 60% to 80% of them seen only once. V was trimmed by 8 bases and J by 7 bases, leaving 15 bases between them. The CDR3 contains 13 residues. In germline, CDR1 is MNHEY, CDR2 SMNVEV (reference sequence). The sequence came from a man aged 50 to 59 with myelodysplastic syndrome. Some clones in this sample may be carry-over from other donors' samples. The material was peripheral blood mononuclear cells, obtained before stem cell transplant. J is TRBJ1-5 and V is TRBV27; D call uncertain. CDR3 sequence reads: CASQKPRTQPQHF. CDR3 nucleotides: TGTGCCAGCCAAAAGCCGAGGACCCAGCCCCAGCATTTT.